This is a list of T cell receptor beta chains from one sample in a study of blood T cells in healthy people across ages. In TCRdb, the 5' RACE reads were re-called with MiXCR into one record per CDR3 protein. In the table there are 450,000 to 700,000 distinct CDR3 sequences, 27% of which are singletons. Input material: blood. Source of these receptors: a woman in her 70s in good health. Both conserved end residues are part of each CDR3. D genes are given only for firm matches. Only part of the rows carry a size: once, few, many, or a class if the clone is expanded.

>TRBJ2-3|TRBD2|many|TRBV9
CASSVAQREGTQYF
TGTGCCAGCAGCGTAGCCCAAAGGGAGGGTACGCAGTATTTT
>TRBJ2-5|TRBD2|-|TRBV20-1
CSVGRGETQYF
TGCAGTGTAGGGAGGGGAGAGACCCAGTACTTC
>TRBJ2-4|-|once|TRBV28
CAANGEASPLAKNIQYF
TGTGCCGCTAACGGGGAGGCTTCCCCGCTAGCCAAAAACATTCAGTACTTC
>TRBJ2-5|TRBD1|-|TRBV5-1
CASSFPTGQETQYF
TGCGCCAGCAGCTTCCCGACAGGGCAAGAGACCCAGTACTTC
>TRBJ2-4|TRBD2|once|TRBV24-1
CATSGTSGGTKNIQYF
TGTGCCACCAGTGGGACTAGCGGGGGGACCAAAAACATTCAGTACTTC
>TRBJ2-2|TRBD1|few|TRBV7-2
CASSSTGGWSGELFF
TGTGCCAGCAGCTCTACAGGGGGCTGGTCCGGGGAGCTGTTTTTT
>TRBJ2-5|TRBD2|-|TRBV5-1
CASSPTLAGTQETQYF
TGCGCCAGCAGCCCGACACTAGCGGGGACCCAAGAGACCCAGTACTTC
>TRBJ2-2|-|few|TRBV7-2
CASSLGTGPWELFF
TGTGCCAGCAGCTTAGGAACGGGACCATGGGAGCTGTTTTTT
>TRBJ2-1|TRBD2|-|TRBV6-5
CASSFHSGGAYNEQFF
TGTGCCAGCAGTTTCCACAGCGGGGGGGCCTACAATGAGCAGTTCTTC
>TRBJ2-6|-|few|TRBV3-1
CASSQGGSGANVLTF
TGTGCCAGCAGCCAAGGAGGGTCAGGGGCCAACGTCCTGACTTTC
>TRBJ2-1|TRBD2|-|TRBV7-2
CASSFGLAGNNEQFF
TGTGCCAGCAGCTTCGGGCTAGCGGGGAACAATGAGCAGTTCTTC
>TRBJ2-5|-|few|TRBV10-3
CAISRGEETQYF
TGTGCCATCAGTAGAGGGGAAGAGACCCAGTACTTC
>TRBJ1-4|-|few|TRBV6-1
CASRVQQDNEKLFF
TGTGCCAGCAGGGTTCAACAGGATAATGAAAAACTGTTTTTT
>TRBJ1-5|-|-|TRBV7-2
CASSLARGINQPQHF
TGTGCCAGCAGCTTAGCAAGAGGTATTAATCAGCCCCAGCATTTT
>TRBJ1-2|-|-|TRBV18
CASSQGYAGRNNYGYAF
TGTGCCAGCTCACAAGGGTACGCGGGACGGAACAACTATGGCTACGCCTTC
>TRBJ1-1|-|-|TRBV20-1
CSARDQASGGTNTEAFF
TGCAGTGCTAGAGATCAGGCCTCGGGGGGAACTAATACTGAAGCTTTCTTT
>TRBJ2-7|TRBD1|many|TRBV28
CASSQTGGAYEQYF
TGTGCCAGCAGCCAGACAGGGGGTGCCTACGAGCAGTACTTC
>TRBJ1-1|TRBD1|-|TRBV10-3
CAISEATGAGTEAFF
TGTGCCATCAGTGAGGCGACAGGGGCCGGGACTGAAGCTTTCTTT
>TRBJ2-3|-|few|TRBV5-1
CASSLGTYPDTQYF
TGCGCCAGCAGCTTGGGGACCTACCCAGATACGCAGTATTTT
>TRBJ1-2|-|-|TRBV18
CASSQRQYEVYGYTF
TGTGCCAGCTCACAAAGACAGTACGAGGTCTATGGCTACACCTTC
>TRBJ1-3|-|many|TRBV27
CASSRDSGNTIYF
TGTGCCAGCAGCAGGGACTCTGGAAACACCATATATTTT
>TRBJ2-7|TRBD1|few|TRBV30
CAWRGQGYEQYF
TGTGCCTGGAGGGGACAGGGCTACGAGCAGTACTTC
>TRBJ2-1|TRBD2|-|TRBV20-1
CSAPGLADYNEQFF
TGCAGTGCTCCCGGACTAGCGGACTACAATGAGCAGTTCTTC
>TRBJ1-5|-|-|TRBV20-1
CSARVPPGLVNQPQHF
TGCAGTGCTAGAGTCCCTCCGGGTCTGGTAAATCAGCCCCAGCATTTT
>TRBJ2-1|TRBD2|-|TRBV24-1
CATSDPDRTSGVYNEQFF
TGTGCCACCAGTGACCCCGATCGGACTAGCGGGGTTTACAATGAGCAGTTCTTC
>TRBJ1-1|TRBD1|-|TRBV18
CASADRVAEAFF
TGTGCCAGTGCGGACAGGGTTGCTGAAGCTTTCTTT
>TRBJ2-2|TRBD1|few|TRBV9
CASSILGGPTGELFF
TGTGCCAGCAGCATACTAGGGGGCCCCACCGGGGAGCTGTTTTTT
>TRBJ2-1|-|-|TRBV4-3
CASSLALFYNEQFF
TGCGCCAGCAGCCTCGCCCTTTTCTACAATGAGCAGTTCTTC
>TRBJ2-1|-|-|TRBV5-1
CASSLDGTNNEQFF
TGCGCCAGCAGCTTGGATGGGACCAACAATGAGCAGTTCTTC
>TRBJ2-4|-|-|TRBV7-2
CASSAHQGRINF
TGTGCCAGCAGCGCCCATCAAGGACGGATAAACTTC
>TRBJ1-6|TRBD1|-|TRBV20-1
CSASPGTGGNSPLHF
TGCAGTGCTAGCCCCGGGACAGGGGGTAATTCACCCCTCCACTTT
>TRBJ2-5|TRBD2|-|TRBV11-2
CASSERGGRQETQYF
TGTGCCAGCAGCGAGCGGGGGGGGCGACAAGAGACCCAGTACTTC
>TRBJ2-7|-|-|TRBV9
CASSAEGWEGYEQYF
TGTGCCAGCAGCGCTGAGGGGTGGGAAGGATACGAGCAGTACTTC
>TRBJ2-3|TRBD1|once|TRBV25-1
CASSPRTGGFAASQYF
TGTGCCAGCAGTCCCCGGACAGGGGGCTTTGCCGCATCGCAGTATTTT
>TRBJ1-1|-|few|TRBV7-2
CASSPTPMNTEAFF
TGTGCCAGCAGTCCCACTCCCATGAACACTGAAGCTTTCTTT
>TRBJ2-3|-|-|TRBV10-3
CAISVAVSTDTQYF
TGTGCCATCAGTGTGGCAGTAAGCACAGATACGCAGTATTTT
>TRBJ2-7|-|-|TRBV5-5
CASSRAGTYEQYF
TGTGCCAGCAGCCGGGCGGGGACCTACGAGCAGTACTTC
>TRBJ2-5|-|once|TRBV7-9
CASTLDSRQETQYF
TGTGCCAGCACCTTAGACAGCCGCCAAGAGACCCAGTACTTC
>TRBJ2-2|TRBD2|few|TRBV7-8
CASSLDKGGDTGELFF
TGTGCCAGCAGCTTAGACAAGGGAGGGGACACCGGGGAGCTGTTTTTT
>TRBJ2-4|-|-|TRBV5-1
CASSLDGGKENIQYF
TGCGCCAGCAGCTTGGACGGGGGCAAAGAAAACATTCAGTACTTC
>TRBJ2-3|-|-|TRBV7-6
CASSLVLGANPTGTQYF
TGTGCCAGCAGCTTAGTTTTAGGAGCAAACCCCACGGGGACGCAGTATTTT
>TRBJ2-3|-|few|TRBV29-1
CSVEVQTDTQYF
TGCAGCGTTGAAGTTCAAACAGATACGCAGTATTTT
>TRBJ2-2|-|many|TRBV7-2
CASSFRKTGELFF
TGTGCCAGCAGCTTTAGGAAGACCGGGGAGCTGTTTTTT
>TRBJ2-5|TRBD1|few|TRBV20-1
CSASPGTGDGIRTQYF
TGCAGTGCTTCACCCGGGACAGGGGATGGAATAAGGACCCAGTACTTC
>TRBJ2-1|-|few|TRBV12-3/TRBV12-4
CASSFSLYNEQFF
TGTGCCAGCAGTTTTAGTCTCTACAATGAGCAGTTCTTC
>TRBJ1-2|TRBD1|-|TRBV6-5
CASTRTGRYGYTF
TGTGCCAGCACCCGGACAGGGAGATATGGCTACACCTTC
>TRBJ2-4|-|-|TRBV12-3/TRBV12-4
CASSHLRGAKNIQYF
TGTGCCAGCAGTCACCTCAGGGGAGCCAAAAACATTCAGTACTTC
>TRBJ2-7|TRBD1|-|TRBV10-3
CAISYPGQGAYEQYF
TGTGCCATCAGTTATCCGGGACAGGGGGCTTACGAGCAGTACTTC
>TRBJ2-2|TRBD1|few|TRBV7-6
CASSLVPGTDSNTGELFF
TGTGCCAGCAGCTTGGTCCCCGGGACAGATTCTAACACCGGGGAGCTGTTTTTT
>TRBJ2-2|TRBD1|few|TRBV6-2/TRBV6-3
CASSRGQGATNTGELFF
TGTGCCAGCAGTCGGGGACAGGGGGCGACGAACACCGGGGAGCTGTTCTTT
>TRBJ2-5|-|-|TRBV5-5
CASSFSGLMEETQYF
TGTGCCAGCAGCTTTTCCGGGTTAATGGAAGAGACCCAGTACTTC
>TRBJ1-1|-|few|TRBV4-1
CASSQARGSPSFF
TGCGCCAGCAGCCAAGCCAGGGGATCCCCTTCCTTCTTT
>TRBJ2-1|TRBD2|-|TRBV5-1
CASSSVAGGRIEQFF
TGCGCCAGCAGCTCAGTAGCGGGGGGGCGCATTGAGCAGTTCTTC
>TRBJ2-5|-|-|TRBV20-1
CSAFLTGPQYF
TGCAGTGCTTTCCTTACCGGGCCTCAGTACTTC
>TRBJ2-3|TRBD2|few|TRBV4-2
CASSPRTSNTDTQYF
TGTGCCAGCAGCCCCCGGACTAGCAACACAGATACGCAGTATTTT
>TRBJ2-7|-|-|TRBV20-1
CSARDRGAFSYEQYF
TGCAGTGCTAGAGATCGGGGGGCCTTCTCCTACGAGCAGTACTTC
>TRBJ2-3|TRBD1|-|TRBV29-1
CSTGQGSTDTQYF
TGCAGCACCGGACAGGGAAGCACAGATACGCAGTATTTT
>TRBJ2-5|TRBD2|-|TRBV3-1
CASSSWGLATETQYF
TGTGCCAGCAGCTCTTGGGGACTAGCGACGGAGACCCAGTACTTC
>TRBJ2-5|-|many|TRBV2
CASMGPGAGETQYF
TGTGCCAGCATGGGCCCGGGGGCAGGAGAGACCCAGTACTTC